The 26 T cell receptor beta chains below all came from one sample that was sequenced in a study of blood T cell repertoires in COVID-19. Profiling relied on immunoSEQ multiplex PCR, and the TCRdb table lists in-frame clones only, not all of them. The profile shows about 210,000 clones, around 92% of them singletons. Material for sequencing was peripheral blood. All receptors come from a man aged 30 to 39 with acute or convalescent COVID-19.

Turning to this clone: Distinct nucleotide sequences in the sample also encode this CDR3. The V and J genes are TRBV5-1 and TRBJ1-2; 8 nucleotides line up with TRBD1. CDR3 size: 14 residues. The germline gives CDR1 SGHRS, CDR2 YFSETQ. The V gene end was trimmed by 2 bases and the J gene end by 2 bases; junction bases not matched to a gene: 2. Here the CDR3 DNA reads TGCGCCAGCAGCTTCAGGGGGCGCAACTATGGCTACACCTTC. It specifies CASSFRGRNYGYTF.

J is TRBJ1-4 and V is TRBV7-2; TRBD1 matches at 11 bases. CDR3 length: 17 amino acids. CDR1 SGHTA and CDR2 FQGNSA come from the germline V gene. The trim removed 5 bases at V and 0 bases at J, leaving 5 bases unmatched. The CDR3 bases are TGTGCCAGCAGCCCCCGGGGACAGGGGGCAACTAATGAAAAACTGTTTTTT. This encodes CASSPRGQGATNEKLFF.

The chain combines TRBV28 with TRBJ2-7, with D tentatively TRBD2 (5 bases). The germline CDR1 and CDR2 sequences are MDHEN and SYDVKM. Trimming took 6 bases from V and 3 from J, leaving 9 bases between them. The CDR3 consists of 12 residues. The CDR3 DNA is TGTGCCAGCAGCCAAGAGGGCTACGAGCAGTACTTC. Translated: CASSQEGYEQYF.

This clone was counted between two and nine times. This chain connects TRBV24-1 to TRBJ1-1, with D perhaps TRBD1 (5 bases). In germline, CDR1 is KGHDR, CDR2 SFDVKD. The CDR3 consists of 14 residues. V lost 1 base to trimming and J lost 5 bases, with 10 bases between them. This CDR3 is CATSDFVKGTEAFF. CDR3 nucleotides: TGTGCCACCAGTGATTTCGTCAAGGGGACTGAAGCTTTCTTT.

The chain combines TRBV10-3 with TRBJ2-3, with 9 bases identical to TRBD2. J gave up 4 bases and V 6 bases, and 5 bases lay outside the gene matches. Germline lookup yields CDR1 ENHRY and CDR2 SYGVKD. CDR3 size: 14 residues. CDR3 bases: TGTGCCATCAGGGGAGCGGGGGGTCCAGATACGCAGTATTTT. Its translation is CAIRGAGGPDTQYF.

This clone was observed once. This sequence joins TRBV9 and TRBJ2-1; the D is unclear. Germline loops: CDR1 SGDLS, CDR2 YYNGEE. V dropped 0 bases and J dropped 6 bases, with 13 bases sitting between them. This CDR3 is built from 15 residues. This CDR3 reads CASSVGPAGINEQFF. The CDR3 DNA is TGTGCCAGCAGCGTAGGACCGGCAGGTATCAATGAGCAGTTCTTC.

This clone was seen a single time. The chain carries TRBV11-2 and TRBJ2-3; 9 nucleotides align to TRBD2. The CDR3 contains 15 residues. In germline, CDR1 is SGHAT, CDR2 FQNNGV. Losses at the gene ends were 4 bases for V and 1 base for J; bases not matched to a gene: 3. CDR3 region: CASSYSSGGTDTQYF. The CDR3 coding sequence is TGTGCCAGCAGCTATTCTAGCGGGGGCACAGATACGCAGTATTTT.

The rearrangement links TRBV6-5 to TRBJ1-1; 7 bases are shared with TRBD1. V gave up 6 bases and J gave up 4 bases; unmatched junction bases: 8. Germline V gives CDR1 MNHEY, CDR2 SVGAGI. The CDR3 loop spans 14 amino acids. CDR3 coding DNA: TGTGCCAGCAGGTGGAACAGGGGATCCACTGAAGCTTTCTTT. It translates to CASRWNRGSTEAFF.

J is TRBJ2-7 and V is TRBV18; no clear D. V was clipped by 3 bases and J by 0 bases, with 3 bases between them. Germline loops: CDR1 KGHSH, CDR2 LQKENI. CDR3 length equals 12 residues. The CDR3 protein is CASSPLSYEQYF. In DNA, the CDR3 is TGTGCCAGCTCACCCCTCTCCTACGAGCAGTACTTC.

A single count supports this clone. This chain uses TRBV10-3 with TRBJ2-7, with a weak D call TRBD1 (5 bases). Trimming pared 10 bases from V and 1 base from J, leaving 14 bases between. Germline lookup yields CDR1 ENHRY and CDR2 SYGVKD. The CDR3 has 13 amino acids. The CDR3: CATKAWTSYEQYF. CDR3 coding DNA: TGTGCCACCAAAGCCTGGACATCCTACGAGCAGTACTTC.

The chain combines TRBV5-1 with TRBJ1-2; weak D call: TRBD1 (6 bases). The CDR3 has 16 amino acids. Trimming left V 0 bases short and J 4 bases short, with 16 bases between. Germline V gives CDR1 SGHRS, CDR2 YFSETQ. The CDR3 region is CASSLEGRGRGYGYTF. The DNA for the CDR3 is TGCGCCAGCAGCTTGGAGGGCAGGGGCCGAGGCTATGGCTACACCTTC.

This clone was counted a single time. The chain carries TRBV5-5 and TRBJ1-4; tentatively, D is TRBD1 (6 bases). The CDR3 is 17 amino acids. Germline lookup yields CDR1 SGHKS and CDR2 YYEKEE (reference sequence). Deletions cut 4 bases from V and 3 bases from J, with 19 bases between. CDR3 DNA sequence: TGTGCCAGCAGCCCAGGGACAAGGGTCTCGGCTAATGAAAAACTGTTTTTT. This translates into CASSPGTRVSANEKLFF. The entire variable domain, with the rest obtained from reference TRBV5-5 and TRBJ1-4, is as follows: DAGVTQSPTHLIKTRGQQVTLRCSPISGHKSVSWYQQVLGQGPQFIFQYYEKEERGRGNFPDRFSARQFPNYSSELNVNALLLGDSALYLCASSPGTRVSANEKLFFGSGTQLSVL.

The chain couples TRBV30 to TRBJ2-3; D perhaps matches TRBD1 (5 bases). The germline CDR1 and CDR2 sequences are GTSNPN and SVGIG (reference sequence). V shed 0 bases and J shed 0 bases, with 7 bases lying between them. CDR3 size: 14 residues. The CDR3: CAWSVRGSTDTQYF. The CDR3 DNA reads TGTGCCTGGAGTGTAAGGGGAAGCACAGATACGCAGTATTTT.

The rearrangement joins TRBV19 to TRBJ2-1; the match to TRBD2 covers 7 bases. The CDR3 runs to 15 residues. J gave up 6 bases and V 9 bases, and 14 bases lay outside the gene matches. The germline V gene has CDR1 LNHDA and CDR2 SQIVND (reference sequence). The CDR3 region is CASNWGGSVGNEQFF. CDR3 DNA sequence: TGTGCCAGCAATTGGGGCGGGAGTGTCGGCAATGAGCAGTTCTTC.

V is TRBV5-4 and J is TRBJ2-3; D may be TRBD2 (7 bases). Germline V gene sequence: CDR1 SGHNT, CDR2 YYREEE (reference sequence). The CDR3 loop spans 16 amino acids. Trimming shortened V by 1 base and J by 5 bases, and 17 bases separated the two germline ends. Here the CDR3 DNA reads TGTGCCAGCAGCTTGACGGGGGGCGGGAGAGGAGATACGCAGTATTTT. Translating it yields CASSLTGGGRGDTQYF.

This clone was detected only once. J is TRBJ2-7 and V is TRBV25-1; 8 positions agree with TRBD1. The CDR3 is 13 amino acids. V was clipped by 5 bases and J by 7 bases; unmatched bases: 7. The germline CDR1 and CDR2 sequences are MGHDK and SYGVNS. The CDR3 sequence is CASSSGGAGEQYF. CDR3 DNA: TGTGCCAGCAGTTCAGGGGGCGCGGGGGAGCAGTACTTC.

The J gene is TRBJ2-7, the V gene TRBV5-6; no definite D call. The CDR3 consists of 11 residues. Per the germline V gene, CDR1 is SGHDT and CDR2 is YYEEEE. Trimming stripped 0 bases from V and 7 bases from J, with 5 bases between. This chain's CDR3 is CASSLVSEQYF. CDR3 coding DNA: TGTGCCAGCAGCTTGGTGTCTGAGCAGTACTTC.

Comments on this clone: The junction and the germline gene differ at one end; a read error may be behind it. The chain carries TRBV29-1 and TRBJ1-2, with TRBD1 matching over 9 bases. This CDR3 is 13 amino acids long. Germline CDR1 SQVTM, CDR2 ANQGSEA. CDR3 nucleotides: TGCAGCGTCGAAGACAGGGGGGTTAGGGGCTACACCTTC. Translation: CSVEDRGVRGYTF.

In nucleotides, the CDR3 is TGTGCCAGCAGATTCTTTGGTGCAGCCTACGAGCAGTACTTC. The encoded protein is CASRFFGAAYEQYF. The rearrangement uses TRBV6-6 and TRBJ2-7; D is unresolved. The V gene's germline CDR1 is MNHNY and CDR2 SVGAGI (reference sequence). Trimming cost V 6 bases and J 2 bases, with 14 bases left between them. CDR3 length: 14 residues.

The chain is built from TRBV19 and TRBJ1-4; D remains unclear. The length of the CDR3 is 15 residues. V gave up 2 bases and J gave up 2 bases, with 9 bases separating them. The germline V gene encodes CDR1 LNHDA and CDR2 SQIVND (reference sequence). This chain's CDR3 is CASSISSGTNEKLFF. In nucleotides, the CDR3 is TGTGCCAGTAGTATAAGCTCGGGGACTAATGAAAAACTGTTTTTT.

The chain couples TRBV7-9 to TRBJ2-1; 10 nucleotides match TRBD2. CDR1 is SEHNR and CDR2 is FQNEAQ in the germline V gene (reference sequence). J lost 5 bases, V lost 1 base, and 5 bases had no gene match. This CDR3 is built from 16 residues. The chain's CDR3 is CASSLGASGSNNEQFF. CDR3 bases: TGTGCCAGCAGCTTAGGGGCTAGCGGGAGCAACAATGAGCAGTTCTTC.

The genes are TRBV7-3 and TRBJ1-6; no firm D call. V was trimmed by 2 bases and J by 7 bases, leaving 12 bases between them. Germline-derived CDR1 and CDR2 are SGHTA and FQGTGA. CDR3 size: 15 residues. CDR3 DNA: TGTGCCAGCAGCTTATCGGGTGGTACCAATTCACCCCTCCACTTT. Protein: CASSLSGGTNSPLHF.

The chain has TRBV6-4 and TRBJ2-7; D gene ambiguous. This CDR3 contains 11 residues. V lost 10 bases to trimming and J lost 4 bases, with 11 bases between them. CDR1 and CDR2 from the germline V gene are MRHNA and SNTAGT. The CDR3 loop reads CATANGYEQYF. For the CDR3, the DNA is TGTGCCACCGCGAATGGTTACGAGCAGTACTTC.

The gene calls are TRBV29-1 and TRBJ1-1, with TRBD1 matching over 7 bases. The CDR3 totals 13 residues. V shed 5 bases and J 4 bases; nucleotides not matched to a gene: 7. Germline CDR1 reads SQVTM; CDR2 reads ANQGSEA. The chain's CDR3 is CSVRGRIGTEAFF. The CDR3, as DNA: TGCAGCGTTAGGGGGCGAATAGGCACTGAAGCTTTCTTT.

The V gene is TRBV4-2, the J gene TRBJ1-3, with 10 nucleotides matching TRBD1. CDR1 is LGHNA and CDR2 is YNFKEQ in the germline V gene. The CDR3 contains 15 residues. The V and J ends lost 1 base and 6 bases, in that order; junction bases with no gene match: 3. The CDR3: CASSQAGTGVNTIYF. CDR3 nucleotide sequence: TGTGCCAGCAGCCAAGCAGGGACAGGGGTAAACACCATATATTTT.

V gene TRBV4-1 combines with J gene TRBJ1-2; TRBD1 matches 12 bases. V trimming: 3 bases; J trimming: 8 bases; junction bases outside the gene matches: 7. Germline lookup yields CDR1 MGHRA and CDR2 YSYEKL. The CDR3 runs to 15 residues. The DNA of the CDR3 is TGCGCCAGCAGCCAGTATGGGACAGGGGGCAGCGGCTACACCTTC. Protein sequence: CASSQYGTGGSGYTF.